This TCR beta chain originates from a study of cytomegalovirus exposure and HLA in healthy donors. Study conclusions and caveats: Prior analysis indicated that the majority of TCR beta V segments exhibited productivity approximately 87% or approximately 30% of the time.

This clone came up once. Antigen: not known. Researchers ran the PCR with 60 Vbeta and 13 Jbeta primers. Profiling relied on immunoSEQ multiplex PCR, and the TCRdb table lists in-frame clones only, not all of them. The profile covers 90,000 to 130,000 clones, with approximately 83% appearing a single time and 1.5% to 2% taken by the ten largest. Germline V gene data show CDR1 as MNHEY and CDR2 as SMNVEV (reference sequence). The CDR3 spans 14 residues. Trimming removed 6 bases at V and 7 bases at J, with 18 bases between. The rearrangement uses TRBV27 and TRBJ1-2; D gene unclear. The sequence came from a man aged 40-55 years in good health and CMV-seronegative. Sequences were obtained from PBMCs. CDR3 nucleotide sequence: TGTGCCAGCAGCCCGCGCGGGGATAATGTTGGCTACACCTTC. Translation gives CASSPRGDNVGYTF.